Detailed here is one T cell receptor (beta chain). Its target is unknown. The record originates from a study of cytomegalovirus exposure and HLA in healthy donors. Study observations and caveats: As a later analysis revealed, most CMV-associated TCR beta chains appeared HLA-restricted.

PCR employed 60 Vbeta and 13 Jbeta primers. Assay used: immunoSEQ multiplex PCR; TCRdb lists only in-frame clones, some missing. The sample lists more than 85,000 clones; over 70% were seen once. The sequence came from a woman aged 40-49 years in good health and CMV-seropositive. Sequences were obtained from PBMCs.

CDR3 coding DNA: TGTGCCAGCAGTCTCTGGGGGGGCGCGGGTCAGCCCCAGCATTTT. Translated, it gives CASSLWGGAGQPQHF. The chain has TRBV28 and TRBJ1-5; possible D gene TRBD1, 6 bases. The CDR3 is 15 amino acids. In germline, CDR1 is MDHEN, CDR2 SYDVKM. V gave up 5 bases and J gave up 6 bases, with 17 bases separating them.